Following are 7 T cell receptor beta chains from one sample sequenced in a study of T cell responses to AZD1222 COVID-19 vaccine. Method: immunoSEQ multiplex PCR; TCRdb's copy keeps in-frame clones and lacks some. Of some 170,000 clones listed, roughly 94% are singletons. Material: peripheral blood, obtained 28 days after the second AZD1222 dose. These receptors came from an adult who received the AZD1222 COVID-19 vaccine.

The chain recombines TRBV19 with TRBJ2-5; no definite D call. The V gene lost 3 bases and the J gene lost 5 bases, with 10 bases spanning the gap. This CDR3 contains 13 residues. Germline V lookup: CDR1 LNHDA, CDR2 SQIVND (reference sequence). The CDR3 coding sequence is TGTGCCAGTAGTATTTCGGTGGCTGAGACCCAGTACTTC. Translation gives CASSISVAETQYF.

The V call is TRBV2, the J call TRBJ2-1; 7 bases align to TRBD1. CDR1 is SNHLY and CDR2 is FYNNEI in the germline V gene. This CDR3 is built from 13 residues. V gave up 4 bases and J gave up 9 bases; unmatched junction bases: 6. The CDR3 DNA follows: TGTGCCAGCAGTGCGACAGGGCTCGGTGAGCAGTTCTTC. It is translated as CASSATGLGEQFF.

This chain uses TRBV9 with TRBJ2-7; TRBD1 agrees at 7 bases. Germline V gene lookup returns CDR1 SGDLS and CDR2 YYNGEE. The CDR3 has 14 amino acids. The trim removed 5 bases at V and 3 bases at J, leaving 8 bases unmatched. The CDR3 region has the DNA TGTGCCAGCAGTCAAGACAGGGTAAACTACGAGCAGTACTTC. This encodes CASSQDRVNYEQYF.

The chain recombines TRBV21-1 with TRBJ2-3; the table's D call of TRBD2 was not tested on the DNA. TRBV21-1 is shown as a pseudogene. The CDR3 extends over 20 amino acids. Here the CDR3 reads CASSKPSTTSGGLLGNTQYF. The CDR3, as DNA: TGTGCCAGCAGCAAACCTTCGACGACTAGCGGGGGCCTCTTAGGAAATACGCAGTATTTT.

The rearrangement joins TRBV27 to TRBJ1-5, with unresolved D. The CDR3 runs 17 residues. The V gene lost 6 bases and the J gene lost 0 bases, with 18 bases spanning the gap. In germline, CDR1 is MNHEY, CDR2 SMNVEV (reference sequence). The CDR3 nucleotides are TGTGCCAGCAGACTACACGGGCAGAGTTATAGCAATCAGCCCCAGCATTTT. Protein product: CASRLHGQSYSNQPQHF.

The chain has TRBV7-2 and TRBJ1-1; the D is unclear. V shed 5 bases and J shed 1 base, with 8 bases lying between them. CDR1 and CDR2 from the germline V gene are SGHTA and FQGNSA. The CDR3 runs to 13 residues. Here the CDR3 reads CASSRDKNTEAFF. DNA of the CDR3: TGTGCCAGCAGCCGAGACAAGAACACTGAAGCTTTCTTT.

The chain combines TRBV4-2 with TRBJ2-1, with TRBD2 identical over 12 bases. CDR3 length: 16 residues. Per the germline V gene, CDR1 is LGHNA and CDR2 is YNFKEQ. V was clipped by 0 bases and J by 7 bases; unmatched bases: 4. The chain's CDR3 is CASSQDASGGGNEQFF. CDR3 nucleotides: TGTGCCAGCAGCCAAGATGCTAGCGGGGGGGGTAATGAGCAGTTCTTC.